This T cell receptor beta chain derives from a study of shared clonotypes between healthy human individuals. The CDR3 has 14 residues. Roughly 200 ng DNA, 30,000 or so T cell genomes, went into each sorted-subset replicate PCR. Assay used: immunoSEQ multiplex PCR; TCRdb lists only in-frame clones, some missing. In the table there are 2 million to 2.5 million clones, 93% of which are singletons. Source material: naive CD4+ T cells from PBMCs. As for subset: CD45RA+ positively selected. The clonotype was recovered from a man between 18 and 29 years old in good health. Some clones in this sample may be carry-over from other donors' samples. This chain links TRBV21-1 with TRBJ1-1. TRBV21-1 represents a pseudogene. The CDR3 reads CASRKLTPQEEAFF. The CDR3 nucleotides read TGTGCCAGCAGGAAGCTTACCCCCCAGGAGGAAGCTTTCTTT.